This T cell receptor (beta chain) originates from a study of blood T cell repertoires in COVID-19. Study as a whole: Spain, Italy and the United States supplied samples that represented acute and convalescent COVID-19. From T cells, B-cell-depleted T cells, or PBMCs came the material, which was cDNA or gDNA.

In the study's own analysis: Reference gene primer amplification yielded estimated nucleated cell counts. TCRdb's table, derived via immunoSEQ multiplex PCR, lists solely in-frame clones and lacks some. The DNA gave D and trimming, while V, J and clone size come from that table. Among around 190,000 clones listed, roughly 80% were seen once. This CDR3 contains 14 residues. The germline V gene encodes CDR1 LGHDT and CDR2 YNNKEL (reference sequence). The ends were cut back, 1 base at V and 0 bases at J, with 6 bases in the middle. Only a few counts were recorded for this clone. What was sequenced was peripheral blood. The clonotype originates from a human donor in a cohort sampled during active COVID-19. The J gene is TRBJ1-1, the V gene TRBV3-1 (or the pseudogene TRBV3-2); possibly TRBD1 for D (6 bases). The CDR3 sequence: CASSQGQVNTEAFF. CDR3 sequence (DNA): TGTGCCAGCAGCCAAGGACAGGTGAACACTGAAGCTTTCTTT.